This passage covers 13 T cell receptor beta chains from one sample sequenced in a study of blood T cell repertoires in COVID-19. TCRdb's copy holds only in-frame clones and misses some; the assay was immunoSEQ multiplex PCR. In the table there are 160,000 or so clones, about 82% of which are singletons. Sequences were obtained from peripheral blood. These TCRs come from a man aged 70-80 years with active or convalescent COVID-19.

This chain joins TRBV7-2 and TRBJ2-1; D may be TRBD2 (5 bases). Trimming stripped 5 bases from V and 7 bases from J, with 18 bases between. CDR1 SGHTA and CDR2 FQGNSA come from the germline V gene. The CDR3 is made up of 15 amino acids. This CDR3 reads CASSPGSYRRNEQFF. DNA for the CDR3: TGTGCCAGCAGCCCCGGGTCCTACCGGAGGAATGAGCAGTTCTTC.

The chain has TRBV2 and TRBJ2-7, with D possibly TRBD2 on 5 matching bases. V lost 7 bases, J lost 0 bases, and 13 bases lay in between. This CDR3 comprises 14 residues. CDR1 is SNHLY and CDR2 is FYNNEI in the germline V gene. CDR3 coding DNA: TGTGCCAGCAACGGGGTGAGGAGCTCCTACGAGCAGTACTTC. This gives the protein CASNGVRSSYEQYF.

The chain employs TRBV18 and TRBJ1-1, with D tentatively TRBD1 (5 bases). Trimming took off 0 bases at V and 3 bases at J, with 11 bases between the two ends. Germline values: CDR1 KGHSH, CDR2 LQKENI. This CDR3 is built from 15 residues. CDR3 sequence reads: CASSPPEGRYTEAFF. The CDR3 DNA reads TGTGCCAGCTCACCACCAGAGGGGAGGTACACTGAAGCTTTCTTT. The full variable domain, its missing parts supplied by reference TRBV18 and TRBJ1-1, is NAGVMQNPRHLVRRRGQEARLRCSPMKGHSHVYWYRQLPEEGLKFMVYLQKENIIDESGMPKERFSAEFPKEGPSILRIQQVVRGDSAAYFCASSPPEGRYTEAFFGQGTRLTVV.

This chain links TRBV29-1 with TRBJ2-7; 8 positions agree with TRBD1. The CDR3 extends over 14 amino acids. Germline lookup yields CDR1 SQVTM and CDR2 ANQGSEA. V trimming: 1 base; J trimming: 0 bases; junction bases outside the gene matches: 2. In DNA, the CDR3 is TGCAGCGTTGAAGGAACAGGGGGCTCCTACGAGCAGTACTTC. It is translated as CSVEGTGGSYEQYF.

V and J are TRBV2 and TRBJ2-1; D might be TRBD1 (5 bases). Per the germline V gene, CDR1 is SNHLY and CDR2 is FYNNEI. The germline V and J ends were trimmed by 6 bases and 6 bases, with 9 bases remaining between them. The CDR3 consists of 12 residues. The CDR3 nucleotides read TGTGCCAGCAGGGCAGGGTTCAATGAGCAGTTCTTC. Its translation is CASRAGFNEQFF.

The CDR3 loop is CASSLVEATYNEQFF. The CDR3 DNA follows: TGTGCCAGCAGCTTGGTAGAGGCGACCTACAATGAGCAGTTCTTC. The chain is built from TRBV5-6 and TRBJ2-1; D not resolved. The CDR3 contains 15 residues. Deletions cut 0 bases from V and 2 bases from J, with 9 bases between. From germline, CDR1 is SGHDT and CDR2 YYEEEE.

V gene TRBV6-1 combines with J gene TRBJ2-7, with TRBD1 as a possible D gene (5 bases). CDR1 is MNHNS and CDR2 is SASEGT in the germline V gene. This CDR3 has 15 residues. V was clipped by 0 bases and J by 6 bases, with 15 bases between them. CDR3 loop: CASSEAARGWGEQYF. CDR3 nucleotides: TGTGCCAGCAGTGAAGCGGCTAGGGGATGGGGCGAGCAGTACTTC.

V and J are TRBV5-5 and TRBJ1-2; a possible D gene is TRBD1 (5 bases). Germline V gives CDR1 SGHKS, CDR2 YYEKEE (reference sequence). With 3 bases removed from V and 4 bases from J, the gap between germline ends came to 25 bases. CDR3 length: 18 residues. The CDR3 DNA is TGTGCCAGCAGCTCCCACCTGGCGGGGCAGAATCCACTCTATGGCTACACCTTC. Amino acids: CASSSHLAGQNPLYGYTF.

This clone is a singleton in its sample. The chain combines TRBV9 with TRBJ2-5, with D possibly matching TRBD2 (7 bases). Germline V gives CDR1 SGDLS, CDR2 YYNGEE. The CDR3 is 16 amino acids. V lost 0 bases, J lost 5 bases, and 17 bases lay in between. CDR3 sequence (DNA): TGTGCCAGCAGCGTAGGGGGGGGGCAGAAAGGGGAGACCCAGTACTTC. It translates to CASSVGGGQKGETQYF. The whole variable domain, remainder taken from reference TRBV9 and TRBJ2-5, is DSGVTQTPKHLITATGQRVTLRCSPRSGDLSVYWYQQSLDQGLQFLIQYYNGEERAKGNILERFSAQQFPDLHSELNLSSLELGDSALYFCASSVGGGQKGETQYFGPGTRLLVL.

Written as DNA, the CDR3 is TGTGCCAGCAGAACAGGGGCCCTTAGCAATCAGCCCCAGCATTTT. The encoded protein is CASRTGALSNQPQHF. V usage is TRBV2 and J usage is TRBJ1-5; 7 bases line up with TRBD1. From germline, CDR1 is SNHLY and CDR2 FYNNEI. V was pared by 6 bases and J by 0 bases, with 5 bases of the junction left unmatched. The CDR3 totals 15 residues.

The V and J genes are TRBV6-2 or TRBV6-3 and TRBJ2-7, with 13 bases lining up with TRBD2. The CDR3 sequence is 16 residues long. The germline gives CDR1 MNHEY, CDR2 SVGEGT. V was clipped by 2 bases and J by 2 bases; unmatched bases: 3. The CDR3 DNA is TGTGCCAGCAGTTACAGGACTAGCGGGAGACCCTACGAGCAGTACTTC. Amino acid sequence: CASSYRTSGRPYEQYF.

The chain has TRBV7-9 and TRBJ2-1; D is unclear. The CDR3 has 12 amino acids. CDR1 and CDR2 (germline): SEHNR, FQNEAQ (reference sequence). V shed 2 bases and J shed 4 bases, with 3 bases lying between them. The CDR3 sequence is CASSLSYNEQFF. CDR3 nucleotide sequence: TGTGCCAGCAGCTTATCATACAATGAGCAGTTCTTC. Complete variable domain (other parts from reference TRBV7-9 and TRBJ2-1): DTGVSQNPRHKITKRGQNVTFRCDPISEHNRLYWYRQTLGQGPEFLTYFQNEAQLEKSRLLSDRFSAERPKGSFSTLEIQRTEQGDSAMYLCASSLSYNEQFFGPGTRLTVL.

The CDR3 nucleotides are TGTGCCAGCAGCCCCGTTCTGCGCTCTGGAAACACCATATATTTT. This codes for CASSPVLRSGNTIYF. This chain joins TRBV5-5 and TRBJ1-3, with no clear D. The germline V and J ends were trimmed by 4 bases and 0 bases, with 11 bases remaining between them. The V gene's germline CDR1 is SGHKS and CDR2 YYEKEE (reference sequence). The CDR3 sequence is 15 residues long.